This paragraph covers one TCR beta chain sequence. Its specificity is unknown. Unstimulated naive, memory, effector memory and TEMRA subsets from three donor pairs have been sequenced, the authors report. The sample comes from a study of siplizumab effects on memory and regulatory T cells. Here immunoSEQ multiplex PCR was the method, and the copy in TCRdb shows in-frame clones only, minus some. This sample yields fewer than 45,000 clones, of which roughly 90% are seen a single time; less than 0.3% belongs to the top ten. Overall study findings and caveats: Among mappable alloreactive CD4+ clones, the Treg-derived fraction averaged approximately 73% with siplizumab versus less than 35% in controls. The diversity of naive T cells seemed greater than that of memory cells, and their alloresponse contribution seemed major. There were only a minor fraction of alloreactive clones that mapped to unstimulated subsets.

The CDR3 contains 12 residues. CDR1 and CDR2 (germline): SGDLS, YYNGEE. J gave up 10 bases and V 4 bases, and 6 bases lay outside the gene matches. The receptor was derived from a human donor in good health. This chain uses TRBV9 with TRBJ1-1, with 8 bases fitting TRBD1. The sample taken for sequencing was naive CD4+ T cells sorted from blood. CDR3 coding DNA: TGTGCCAGCAGCCCCCGGACAGGGATAGCTTTCTTT. Translating gives CASSPRTGIAFF.